One sample yielded the 2 T cell receptor beta chains listed below, sequenced in a study of blood T cells in healthy people across ages. A sample-barcoded 5' primer and a J-beta primer mix were used in a second PCR of roughly 6 to 11 cycles. TCRdb used MiXCR to reprocess the 5' RACE reads, holding one entry per CDR3 protein. The table records over 700,000 distinct CDR3 sequences, around 25% of them present only once. These records were also assigned to another study, of T cells of mothers and their children.

The sequencing sample was made of blood. These receptors originate from a boy younger than 18 in good health.

This clonotype has just a few counts. This sequence joins TRBV6-5 and TRBJ1-2, with 7 bases aligning to TRBD1. The trim removed 4 bases at V and 4 bases at J, leaving 9 bases unmatched. The V gene's germline CDR1 is MNHEY and CDR2 SVGAGI. This CDR3 has 15 residues. This chain's CDR3 is CASSSGTERTYGYTF. CDR3 nucleotides: TGTGCCAGCAGTTCGGGGACAGAGCGGACCTATGGCTACACCTTC.

This clonotype was seen a handful of times. The chain couples TRBV28 to TRBJ2-5; 8 bases agree with TRBD1. After removal of 6 bases from V and 4 bases from J, the junction contained 4 bases not matched to a gene. The CDR3 contains 13 residues. The germline gives CDR1 MDHEN, CDR2 SYDVKM. CDR3 sequence: CASRTGVVETQYF. DNA for the CDR3: TGTGCCAGCAGGACAGGGGTGGTAGAGACCCAGTACTTC.